The 11 T cell receptor beta chains presented below share a single source sample, sequenced in a study of Graves' ophthalmopathy and Graves' hyperthyroidism. The study amplified TCR beta CDR3 regions using RNA transcripts. Following a first-round RT-PCR that used HTBI primers, a second-round multiplex PCR was carried out. TCRdb re-called the multiplex PCR reads through MiXCR, storing one row per CDR3 protein. The sample carries over a million distinct CDR3 sequences, roughly 35% recorded once. Sequencing was done on a sample of peripheral blood or thyroid tissue (not recorded which). Receptor source: an adult man with Graves' hyperthyroidism.

Worth noting for this clonotype: Since a much larger clone is just one base distant, this may be a read error. The CDR3 sequence is CASSLWAGNPYEQYF. CDR3 sequence (DNA): TGCGCCAGCAGCTTGTGGGCAGGGAATCCCTACGAGCAGTACTTC. This chain joins TRBV5-1 and TRBJ2-7, with D possibly being TRBD1 (5 bases). Trimming stripped 1 base from V and 2 bases from J, with 13 bases between. This CDR3 is built from 15 residues. CDR1 is SGHRS and CDR2 is YFSETQ in the germline V gene.

This clonotype was seen ten or more times. The chain has TRBV20-1 and TRBJ1-6; no clear D gene. V lost 0 bases and J lost 7, with 16 bases in between. Germline assignment: CDR1 DFQATT and CDR2 SNEGSKA (reference sequence). There are 16 residues in the CDR3. CDR3 protein: CSARELVADVNSPLHF. The DNA of the CDR3 is TGCAGTGCTAGAGAGTTAGTAGCGGACGTGAATTCACCCCTCCACTTT.

This clonotype was picked up a small number of times. The genes are TRBV12-3 or TRBV12-4 and TRBJ1-5; TRBD1 aligns across 8 bases. There are 14 residues in the CDR3. Trimming removed 6 bases from V and 4 bases from J; junction bases left unmatched: 5. The CDR3: CASRVDRENQPQHF. DNA for the CDR3: TGTGCCAGCAGAGTGGACAGGGAAAATCAGCCCCAGCATTTT.

This clonotype was observed at least ten times. The rearrangement joins TRBV7-2 to TRBJ2-7; TRBD1 matches at 7 bases. This CDR3 has 14 amino acids. V lost 4 bases, J lost 4 bases, and 7 bases stayed unmatched. CDR1 SGHTA and CDR2 FQGNSA come from the germline V gene. In DNA form, the CDR3 reads TGTGCCAGCAGCTCCTGGGACAGACCGTACGAGCAGTACTTC. It is translated as CASSSWDRPYEQYF.

The chain has TRBV2 and TRBJ1-1; tentatively, D is TRBD1 (6 bases). The germline CDR1 and CDR2 sequences are SNHLY and FYNNEI. Trimming took off 8 bases at V and 0 bases at J, with 13 bases between the two ends. The CDR3 has 14 amino acids. The CDR3 loop reads CASYGGPVNTEAFF. In DNA, the CDR3 is TGTGCCAGCTATGGGGGCCCAGTGAACACTGAAGCTTTCTTT.

This clonotype has at least ten counts. The DNA of the CDR3 is TGTGCCAGCAGTGCCCCCGGGTCCTACGAGCAGTACTTC. This encodes CASSAPGSYEQYF. The gene calls are TRBV9 and TRBJ2-7; D is uncertain. CDR1 is SGDLS and CDR2 is YYNGEE in the germline V gene. This CDR3 is built from 13 residues. The V end lost 5 bases, the J end lost 1 base, and 10 bases lay between the germline ends.

This clonotype was detected ten times or more. The chain uses TRBV15 and TRBJ1-6; TRBD1 is a possible D gene (5 bases). The germline gives CDR1 LNHNV, CDR2 YYDKDF (reference sequence). The CDR3 is 14 amino acids. Trimming took 0 bases from V and 8 from J, leaving 8 bases between them. For the CDR3, the DNA is TGTGCCACCAGCAGAGAGTGGGGCCATTCACCCCTCCACTTT. This sequence encodes CATSREWGHSPLHF.

The rearrangement links TRBV5-1 to TRBJ2-2; D unclear. Deletions cut 4 bases from V and 0 bases from J, with 13 bases between. Per germline, CDR1 SGHRS and CDR2 YFSETQ. The CDR3 totals 16 residues. The CDR3 reads CASSQVPDANTGELFF. CDR3 bases: TGCGCCAGCAGCCAAGTTCCGGACGCGAACACCGGGGAGCTGTTTTTT.

The rearrangement uses TRBV6-1 and TRBJ1-3; no clear D gene. Germline V lookup: CDR1 MNHNS, CDR2 SASEGT. This CDR3 has 10 amino acids. The CDR3 coding sequence is TGTGCTACCACGGCGAACACCATATATTTT. It translates to CATTANTIYF.

This clonotype was recorded a few times. The CDR3 reads CASARIDRGLYEQYF. The CDR3 bases are TGTGCCAGCGCCCGGATAGACAGGGGGCTCTACGAGCAGTACTTC. The chain carries TRBV10-3 and TRBJ2-7; 10 bases fit TRBD1. V dropped 10 bases and J dropped 3; count of bases not matched to a gene: 12. The CDR3 extends over 15 amino acids. Germline CDR1 ENHRY, CDR2 SYGVKD.

This clonotype came up a few times. J is TRBJ2-7 and V is TRBV7-8; 7 bases line up with TRBD1. With V trimmed by 5 bases and J by 4 bases, 14 bases remained unmatched. Germline V gene lookup returns CDR1 SGHVS and CDR2 FQNEAQ. The CDR3 spans 16 residues. The CDR3 DNA reads TGTGCCAGCAGCCCAAACGCATGGACAGGAAAGTACGAGCAGTACTTC. Encoded protein: CASSPNAWTGKYEQYF.